This TCR beta chain was sequenced during a study of T cells in women clearing cervical HPV infection. Study background: Blood came at first lesion visit for cases, post-clearance for controls. Cases' blood sampling followed lesion detection by median around 150 days (90 to 200).

Between the trimmed V and J ends, which lost 1 base and 4 bases, there was a span of 10 bases. The CDR3 is 14 residues long. Germline V gene lookup returns CDR1 MNHNS and CDR2 SASEGT. Comment on this clone: The read gets to within 3 residues of the CDR3 end, and the germline J gene fills in the rest. This CDR3 is also generated by other DNA sequences in the sample.

Cervical HPV DNA detected by MY09/MY11 PCR, typed by dot-blot. Produced via immunoSEQ multiplex PCR; TCRdb's table is partial and in-frame only. The clone table shows some 20,000 clones, with the ten largest holding approximately 5.5%. The rearrangement uses TRBV6-1 and TRBJ2-5; D may be TRBD2 (7 bases). The sequenced sample was blood buffy coat. This receptor was identified in a woman between 18 and 70 years old with a cervical HPV16 infection that either progressed to CIN3+ or cleared (not recorded which). CDR3: CASSEVGGLETQYF. The covered CDR3 bases are TGTGCCAGCAGTGAAGTGGGGGGGCTAGAGACC.